Detailed here is one TCR beta chain. No antigen is known for it. The CDR3 end lies 3 residues beyond the end of the read and is filled in from the germline J gene. Profiled with immunoSEQ multiplex PCR; TCRdb holds only in-frame clones, not every one. In total, the table holds about 16,000 clones. Each participant carried one incident cervical HPV16 infection only. Trimming took 2 bases from V and 4 from J, leaving 15 bases between them. Germline loops: CDR1 DFQATT, CDR2 SNEGSKA (reference sequence). This CDR3 contains 16 residues. The data derive from a study of T cells in women clearing cervical HPV infection. The overall study: Controls gave blood once infection was undetectable; cases at lesion identification.

General study findings and limits: Each sample's T-cell count was unknown, possibly confounding richness. TRBV6-7 abundance was lower in cases than controls (around 0.1% versus 0.15%).

The specimen was blood buffy coat. The genes are TRBV20-1 and TRBJ1-6; TRBD1 might be the D (6 bases). This TCR was recovered from a woman aged 18-70 years with a cervical HPV16 infection that either progressed to CIN3+ or cleared (not recorded which). The CDR3 here is CSARIEAGAYNSPLHF. The part of the CDR3 DNA that was read is TGCAGTGCTAGAATCGAGGCAGGGGCTTATAATTCACCC.